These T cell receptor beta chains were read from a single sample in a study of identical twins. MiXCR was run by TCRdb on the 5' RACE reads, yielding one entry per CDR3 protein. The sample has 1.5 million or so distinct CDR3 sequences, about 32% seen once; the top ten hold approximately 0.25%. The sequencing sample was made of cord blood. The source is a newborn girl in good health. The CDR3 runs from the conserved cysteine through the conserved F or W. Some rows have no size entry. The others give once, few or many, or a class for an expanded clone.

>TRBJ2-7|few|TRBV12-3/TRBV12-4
CASSFGQLISYEQYF
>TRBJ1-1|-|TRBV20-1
CSARGGGQGTEAFF
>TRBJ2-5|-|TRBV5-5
CASSFSGTNQETQYF
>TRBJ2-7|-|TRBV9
CAGSGASSYKQYF
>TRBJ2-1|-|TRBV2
CASSFTSDHEQFF
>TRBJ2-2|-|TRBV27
CASRNGRPNTGELFF
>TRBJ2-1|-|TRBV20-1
CSARLVLAPRTNEQFF
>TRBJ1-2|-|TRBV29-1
CSVFRGYGYTF
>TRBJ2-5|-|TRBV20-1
CSARALTGTVAQETQYF
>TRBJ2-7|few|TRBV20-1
CSARAHEPPYEQYF
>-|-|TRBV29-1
CSVGHRGRSGNEQYF
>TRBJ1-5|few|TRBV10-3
CAIRAGTSSPNQPQHF
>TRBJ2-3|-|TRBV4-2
CASSQDNKGARSKDTQYF
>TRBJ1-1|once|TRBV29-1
CSVIRGLDEAFF
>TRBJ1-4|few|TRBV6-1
CASSGDTVLFF
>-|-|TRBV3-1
CASSQFGTGGGKETQYF
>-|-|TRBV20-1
CSASKGGRATRNIQYF
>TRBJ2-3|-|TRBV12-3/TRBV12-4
CASSFGGRDTDTQYF
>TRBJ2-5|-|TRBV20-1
CSASITGGYNEQYF
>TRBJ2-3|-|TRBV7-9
CASSPTRIGGRDTQYF
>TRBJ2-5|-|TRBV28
CASRQGYQETRYF
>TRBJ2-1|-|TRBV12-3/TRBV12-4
CASTFIQGAIYNEQFF
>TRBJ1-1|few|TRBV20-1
CSASPDLNTEAFF
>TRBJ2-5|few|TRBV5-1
CASSLPGLAGETQYF
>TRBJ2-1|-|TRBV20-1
CSARTSGWGNNEQFF
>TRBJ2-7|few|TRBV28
CASSFPSGRLYEQYF